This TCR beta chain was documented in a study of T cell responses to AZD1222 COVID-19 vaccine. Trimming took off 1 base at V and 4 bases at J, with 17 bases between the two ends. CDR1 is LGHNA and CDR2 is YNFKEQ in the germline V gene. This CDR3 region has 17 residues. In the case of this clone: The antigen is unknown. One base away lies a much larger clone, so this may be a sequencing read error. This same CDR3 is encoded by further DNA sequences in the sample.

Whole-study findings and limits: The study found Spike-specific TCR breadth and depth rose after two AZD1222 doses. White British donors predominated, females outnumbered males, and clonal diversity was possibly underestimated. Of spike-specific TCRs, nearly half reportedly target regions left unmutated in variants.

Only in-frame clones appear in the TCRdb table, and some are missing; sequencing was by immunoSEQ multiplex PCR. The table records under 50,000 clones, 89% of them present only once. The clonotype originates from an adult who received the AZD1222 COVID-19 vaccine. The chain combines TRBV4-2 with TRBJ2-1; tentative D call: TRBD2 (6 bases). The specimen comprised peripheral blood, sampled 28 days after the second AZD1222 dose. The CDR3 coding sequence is TGTGCCAGCAGCCAAGGCTTAGCGGAGAGCTCTTACAATGAGCAGTTCTTC. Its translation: CASSQGLAESSYNEQFF.